The 11 T cell receptor beta chains given below trace back to one sample, sequenced in a study of blood T cells in healthy people across ages. Together with a sample-barcoded 5' primer, a J-beta primer mix was included in a second PCR lasting about 7 to 11 cycles. One entry per CDR3 protein, called by TCRdb with MiXCR from the 5' RACE reads. Of around 500,000 distinct CDR3 sequences in the sample, about 45% were seen once. Sequenced input: blood. The receptors derive from a man older than 75 in good health.

There are a few counts of this clonotype. The rearrangement uses TRBV4-1 and TRBJ2-1, with D possibly being TRBD1 (6 bases). The CDR3 loop spans 16 amino acids. CDR1 is MGHRA and CDR2 is YSYEKL in the germline V gene. Deletions cut 0 bases from V and 9 bases from J, with 18 bases between. The CDR3 protein is CASSQDWGRRGGEQFF. The CDR3 DNA follows: TGCGCCAGCAGCCAAGATTGGGGCAGGCGAGGGGGTGAGCAGTTCTTC.

This chain uses TRBV5-1 with TRBJ2-6; D not certain. Between the trimmed V and J ends, which lost 4 bases and 0 bases, there was a span of 11 bases. The CDR3 has 16 amino acids. Germline loops: CDR1 SGHRS, CDR2 YFSETQ. The CDR3 spells CASSETVLSGANVLTF. In DNA, the CDR3 is TGCGCCAGCAGCGAAACAGTCCTCTCTGGGGCCAACGTCCTGACTTTC.

The V call is TRBV4-2, the J call TRBJ2-5; possibly TRBD2 for D (5 bases). With the DNA end fitting TRBJ2-7 better, the J assignment may be wrong. The CDR3 spans 15 residues. Germline V CDR1 and CDR2: LGHNA, YNFKEQ. The CDR3 reads CASSRETGVQAEQYF. The DNA of the CDR3 is TGTGCCAGCAGCCGCGAAACCGGGGTTCAGGCCGAGCAGTACTTC.

To note about this clonotype: Being one base from a much bigger clone, this may be a read error. The gene calls are TRBV10-3 and TRBJ2-1; D may be TRBD1 (5 bases). From germline, CDR1 is ENHRY and CDR2 SYGVKD. The CDR3 runs 15 residues. This CDR3 reads CAVSESTAFYNEQFF. In DNA, the CDR3 is TGTGCCGTCAGTGAGTCGACAGCTTTCTACAATGAGCAGTTCTTC.

J is TRBJ2-7 and V is TRBV4-3; D uncertain. The V and J ends lost 3 bases and 0 bases respectively, with 9 bases between them. This CDR3 is built from 14 residues. Germline assignment: CDR1 LGHNA and CDR2 YSLEER. Here the CDR3 reads CASSQSAPSYEQYF. The CDR3 nucleotides are TGCGCCAGCAGCCAGTCAGCGCCCTCCTACGAGCAGTACTTC.

This clonotype has a handful of counts. The chain joins TRBV9 to TRBJ2-1; unclear D gene. Per the germline V gene, CDR1 is SGDLS and CDR2 is YYNGEE. V was pared by 3 bases and J by 13 bases, with 14 bases between. This CDR3 has 12 residues. This CDR3 is CASSEDGSAQFF. The CDR3 nucleotides read TGTGCCAGCAGCGAGGACGGTTCCGCCCAGTTCTTC. The complete variable domain, with remaining parts taken from reference TRBV9 and TRBJ2-1, reads DSGVTQTPKHLITATGQRVTLRCSPRSGDLSVYWYQQSLDQGLQFLIQYYNGEERAKGNILERFSAQQFPDLHSELNLSSLELGDSALYFCASSEDGSAQFFGPGTRLTVL.

This clonotype was seen a single time. One end of the junction fails to match germline, which may point to a read error. The V gene is TRBV10-3, the J gene TRBJ1-1, with D unresolved. CDR1 is ENHRY, CDR2 SYGVKD, per germline. This CDR3 is 11 amino acids long. The CDR3 DNA follows: TGTGCCATCGGTGAGAACACTGAAGCTTTCTTT. Translated, it gives CAIGENTEAFF.

This clonotype has just a few counts. The CDR3 protein is CASSARGPGAGEQYF. The CDR3 nucleotides are TGTGCCAGCAGCGCCAGGGGGCCAGGAGCTGGTGAGCAGTACTTC. The chain has TRBV7-3 and TRBJ2-7; 8 bases match TRBD1. The CDR3 runs 15 residues. V dropped 5 bases and J dropped 7; count of bases not matched to a gene: 13. Germline V gives CDR1 SGHTA, CDR2 FQGTGA.

This clonotype was seen more than once but under ten times. This sequence joins TRBV6-5 and TRBJ1-5; tentatively, D is TRBD1 (5 bases). Trimming removed 10 bases at V and 0 bases at J, with 16 bases between. The germline gives CDR1 MNHEY, CDR2 SVGAGI. The CDR3 loop spans 15 amino acids. The CDR3 reads CATSVGGNSNQPQHF. CDR3 bases: TGTGCCACCAGCGTGGGGGGAAATAGCAATCAGCCCCAGCATTTT.

The V call is TRBV6-2 or TRBV6-3, the J call TRBJ2-1, with 13 positions matching TRBD2. Losses at the gene ends were 5 bases for V and 9 bases for J; bases not matched to a gene: 13. Germline values: CDR1 MNHEY, CDR2 SVGEGT. The CDR3 has 17 amino acids. CDR3 protein: CASSRGTSGISQGEQFF. In DNA form, the CDR3 reads TGTGCCAGCAGTCGCGGGACTAGCGGGATCTCGCAGGGTGAGCAGTTCTTC.

Concerning this clonotype: Relative to the germline gene, one junction end is altered; a read error may explain this. The CDR3 nucleotides are TGTGCCAGCAGCTCCATGACAGGGGCCCTTAACTATGGCCACACCTTC. As protein: CASSSMTGALNYGHTF. The chain couples TRBV7-2 to TRBJ1-2; 8 bases line up with TRBD1. The CDR3 length is 16 residues. Germline V CDR1 and CDR2: SGHTA, FQGNSA.